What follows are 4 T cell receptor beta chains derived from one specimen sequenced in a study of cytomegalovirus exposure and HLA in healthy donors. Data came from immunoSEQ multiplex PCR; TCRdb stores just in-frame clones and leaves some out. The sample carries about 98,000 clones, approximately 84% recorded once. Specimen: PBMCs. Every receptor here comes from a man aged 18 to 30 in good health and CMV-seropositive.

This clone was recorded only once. Here the CDR3 reads CASSRTSTTYNEQFF. Here the CDR3 DNA reads TGTGCCAGCAGCCGCACTAGTACTACCTACAATGAGCAGTTCTTC. The chain is built from TRBV5-4 and TRBJ2-1; perhaps TRBD2 as D (5 bases). This CDR3 is built from 15 residues. V dropped 4 bases and J dropped 2 bases, with 13 bases sitting between them. Germline V lookup: CDR1 SGHNT, CDR2 YYREEE (reference sequence).

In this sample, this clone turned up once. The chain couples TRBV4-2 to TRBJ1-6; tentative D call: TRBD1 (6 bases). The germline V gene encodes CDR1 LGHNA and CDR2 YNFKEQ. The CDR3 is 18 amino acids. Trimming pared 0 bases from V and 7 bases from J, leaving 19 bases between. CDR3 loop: CASSQEEARVTGNSPLHF. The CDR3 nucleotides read TGTGCCAGCAGCCAAGAGGAGGCGAGGGTGACAGGCAATTCACCCCTCCACTTT.

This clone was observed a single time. The CDR3 loop reads CASSVGAQGLNTEAFF. The CDR3, as DNA: TGTGCCAGCAGCGTAGGGGCCCAGGGGCTGAACACTGAAGCTTTCTTT. The chain is built from TRBV9 and TRBJ1-1; the D gene is possibly TRBD1 (6 bases). Trimming pared 0 bases from V and 0 bases from J, leaving 12 bases between. CDR1 is SGDLS and CDR2 is YYNGEE in the germline V gene. The CDR3 has 16 residues.

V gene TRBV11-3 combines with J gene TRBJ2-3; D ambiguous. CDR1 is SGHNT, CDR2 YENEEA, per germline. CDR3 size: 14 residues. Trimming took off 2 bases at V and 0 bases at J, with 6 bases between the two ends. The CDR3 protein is CASSLSRSTDTQYF. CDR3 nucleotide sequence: TGTGCCAGCAGCTTAAGCCGGAGCACAGATACGCAGTATTTT.